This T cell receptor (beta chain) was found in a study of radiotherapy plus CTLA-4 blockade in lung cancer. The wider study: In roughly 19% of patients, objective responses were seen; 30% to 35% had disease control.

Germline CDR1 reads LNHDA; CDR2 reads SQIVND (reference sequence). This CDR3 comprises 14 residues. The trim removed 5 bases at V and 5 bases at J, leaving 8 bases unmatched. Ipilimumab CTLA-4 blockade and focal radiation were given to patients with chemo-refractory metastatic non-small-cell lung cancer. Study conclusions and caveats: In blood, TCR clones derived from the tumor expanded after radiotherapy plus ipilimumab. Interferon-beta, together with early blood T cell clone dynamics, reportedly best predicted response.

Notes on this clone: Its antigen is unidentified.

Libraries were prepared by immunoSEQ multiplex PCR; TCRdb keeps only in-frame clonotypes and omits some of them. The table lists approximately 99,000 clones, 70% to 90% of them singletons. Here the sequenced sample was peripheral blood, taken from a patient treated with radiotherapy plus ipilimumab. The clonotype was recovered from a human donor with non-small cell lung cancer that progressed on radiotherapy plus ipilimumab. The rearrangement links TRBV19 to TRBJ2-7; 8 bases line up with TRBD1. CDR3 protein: CASSAGQGINEQYF. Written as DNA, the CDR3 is TGTGCCAGTAGTGCCGGACAGGGAATCAACGAGCAGTACTTC.